This T cell receptor beta chain was sequenced for a study of blood T cell repertoires in COVID-19. About the research overall: The United States, Italy and Spain provided the acute and convalescent COVID-19 samples. Sources were T cells, B-cell-depleted T cells, or PBMCs; the material itself was cDNA or gDNA.

In the original workflow: Using reference gene primer amplification, nucleated cell counts were estimated. Generated by immunoSEQ multiplex PCR, the TCRdb table keeps only in-frame clones and is missing some. The DNA was the basis for D and trimming; V, J and clone size are from that table. The repertoire holds about 95,000 clones, 80% to 95% seen once, with 3.9% in the top ten. CDR3 size: 14 residues. J was trimmed by 2 bases and V by 4 bases; bases with no gene match: 5. The V call is TRBV23-1, the J call TRBJ2-7; 7 bases line up with TRBD1. TRBV23-1 is flagged as an ORF with uncertain function. This receptor was taken from a woman between 50 and 59 years old in a cohort sampled during active COVID-19. Sequenced sample: peripheral blood. In nucleotides, the CDR3 is TGCGCCAGCAGTCCCCGGGACAGACCCTACGAGCAGTACTTC. This encodes CASSPRDRPYEQYF.